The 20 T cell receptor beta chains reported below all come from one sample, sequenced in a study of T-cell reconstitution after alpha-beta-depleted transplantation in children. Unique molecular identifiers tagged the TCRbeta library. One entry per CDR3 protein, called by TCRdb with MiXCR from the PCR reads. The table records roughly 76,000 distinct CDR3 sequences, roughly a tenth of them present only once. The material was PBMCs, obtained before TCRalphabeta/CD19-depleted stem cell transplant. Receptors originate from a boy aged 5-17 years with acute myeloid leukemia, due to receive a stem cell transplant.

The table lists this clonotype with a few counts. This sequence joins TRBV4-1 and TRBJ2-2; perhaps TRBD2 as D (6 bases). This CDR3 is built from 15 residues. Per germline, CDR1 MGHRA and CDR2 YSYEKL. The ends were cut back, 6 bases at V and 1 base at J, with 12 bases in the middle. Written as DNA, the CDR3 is TGCGCCAGCAGACCCGGGACTGTGAACACCGGGGAGCTGTTTTTT. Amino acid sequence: CASRPGTVNTGELFF.

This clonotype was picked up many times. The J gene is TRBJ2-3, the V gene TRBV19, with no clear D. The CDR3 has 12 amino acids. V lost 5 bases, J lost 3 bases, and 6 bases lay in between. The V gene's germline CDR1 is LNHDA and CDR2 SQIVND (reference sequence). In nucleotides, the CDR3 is TGTGCCAGTAGTCCATCGACAGATACGCAGTATTTT. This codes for CASSPSTDTQYF. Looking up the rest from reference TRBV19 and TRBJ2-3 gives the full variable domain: DGGITQSPKYLFRKEGQNVTLSCEQNLNHDAMYWYRQDPGQGLRLIYYSQIVNDFQKGDIAEGYSVSREKKESFPLTVTSAQKNPTAFYLCASSPSTDTQYFGPGTRLTVL.

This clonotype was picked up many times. The CDR3 spells CASSLVDRGNEQFF. The CDR3 DNA reads TGCGCCAGCAGCTTGGTCGACAGGGGGAATGAGCAGTTCTTC. The chain combines TRBV5-1 with TRBJ2-1; 9 bases are shared with TRBD1. The CDR3 spans 14 residues. Germline-derived CDR1 and CDR2 are SGHRS and YFSETQ. The ends lost 0 bases at V and 7 bases at J; junction bases unmatched: 2.

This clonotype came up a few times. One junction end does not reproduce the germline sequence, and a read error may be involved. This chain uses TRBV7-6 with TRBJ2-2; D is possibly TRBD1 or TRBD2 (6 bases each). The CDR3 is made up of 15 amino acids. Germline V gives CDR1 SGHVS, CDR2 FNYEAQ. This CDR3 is CSSSPEGENTGELFF. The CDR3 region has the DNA TGTTCCAGCAGTCCGGAGGGGGAAAACACCGGGGAGCTGTTTTTT.

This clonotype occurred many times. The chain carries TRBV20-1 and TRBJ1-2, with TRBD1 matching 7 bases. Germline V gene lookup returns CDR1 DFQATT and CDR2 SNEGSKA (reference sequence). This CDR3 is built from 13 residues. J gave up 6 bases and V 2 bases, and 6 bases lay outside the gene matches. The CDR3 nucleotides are TGCAGTGCTAGAAAGGACAGGCAGAATGGCTACACCTTC. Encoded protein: CSARKDRQNGYTF.

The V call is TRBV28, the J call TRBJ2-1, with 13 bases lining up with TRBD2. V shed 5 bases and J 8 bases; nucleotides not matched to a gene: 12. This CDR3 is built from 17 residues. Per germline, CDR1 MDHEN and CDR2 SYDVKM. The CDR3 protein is CASSTAGTSGARDEQFF. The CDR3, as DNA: TGTGCCAGCAGTACGGCCGGGACTAGCGGGGCTAGGGATGAGCAGTTCTTC.

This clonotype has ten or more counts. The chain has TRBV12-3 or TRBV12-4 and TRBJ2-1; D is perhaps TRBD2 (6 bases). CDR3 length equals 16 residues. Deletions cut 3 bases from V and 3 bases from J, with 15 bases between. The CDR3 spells CASSFPGSLFYNEQFF. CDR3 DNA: TGTGCCAGCAGTTTCCCCGGGAGTTTGTTCTACAATGAGCAGTTCTTC.

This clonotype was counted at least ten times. This CDR3 reads CASSPRGGYGYTF. Written as DNA, the CDR3 is TGTGCCAGCAGTCCCCGAGGGGGCTATGGCTACACCTTC. This chain joins TRBV28 and TRBJ1-2, with D possibly matching TRBD1 (6 bases). The V gene lost 5 bases and the J gene lost 4 bases, with 11 bases spanning the gap. CDR3 size: 13 residues. The germline V gene encodes CDR1 MDHEN and CDR2 SYDVKM.

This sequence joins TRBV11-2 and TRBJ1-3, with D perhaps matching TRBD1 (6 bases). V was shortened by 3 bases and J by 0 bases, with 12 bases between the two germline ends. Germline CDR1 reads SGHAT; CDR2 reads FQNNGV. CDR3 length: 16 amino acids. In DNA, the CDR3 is TGTGCCAGCAGCTTCGTGGACAGATTCTCTGGAAACACCATATATTTT. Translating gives CASSFVDRFSGNTIYF.

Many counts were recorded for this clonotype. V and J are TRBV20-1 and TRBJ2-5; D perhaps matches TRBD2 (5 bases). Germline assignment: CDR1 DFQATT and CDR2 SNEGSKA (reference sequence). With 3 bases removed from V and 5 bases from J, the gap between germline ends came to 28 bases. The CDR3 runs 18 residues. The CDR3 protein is CSASRLAISENGVETQYF. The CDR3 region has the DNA TGCAGTGCTAGTCGTCTAGCAATCTCAGAAAACGGCGTGGAGACCCAGTACTTC.

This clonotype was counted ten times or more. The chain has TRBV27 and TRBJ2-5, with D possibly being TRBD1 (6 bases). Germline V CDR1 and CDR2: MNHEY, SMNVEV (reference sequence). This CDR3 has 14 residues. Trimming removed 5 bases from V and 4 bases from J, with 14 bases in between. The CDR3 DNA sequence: TGTGCCAGCAGTCCCATGACAGGAGGAGAGACCCAGTACTTC. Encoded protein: CASSPMTGGETQYF.

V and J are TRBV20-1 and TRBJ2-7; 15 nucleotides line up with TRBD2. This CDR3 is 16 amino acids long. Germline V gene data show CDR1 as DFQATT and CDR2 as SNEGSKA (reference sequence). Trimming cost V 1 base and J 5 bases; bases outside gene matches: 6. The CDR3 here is CSARGTSGRALDEQYF. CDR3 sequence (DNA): TGCAGTGCTAGAGGGACTAGCGGGAGGGCCCTTGACGAGCAGTACTTC.

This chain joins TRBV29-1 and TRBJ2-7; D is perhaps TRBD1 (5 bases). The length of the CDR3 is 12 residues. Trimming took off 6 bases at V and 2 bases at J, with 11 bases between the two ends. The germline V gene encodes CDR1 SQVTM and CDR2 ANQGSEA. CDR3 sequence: CSVSTGTYEQYV. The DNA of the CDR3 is TGCAGCGTGTCAACAGGCACCTACGAGCAGTACGTC.

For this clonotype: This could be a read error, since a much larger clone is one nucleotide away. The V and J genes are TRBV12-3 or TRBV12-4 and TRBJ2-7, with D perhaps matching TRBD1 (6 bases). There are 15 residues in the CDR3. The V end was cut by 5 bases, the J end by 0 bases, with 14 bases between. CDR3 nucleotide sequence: TGTGCCAGCAGTCCCGGAGCAGGGGACTCCTACGAGCAGTACTTC. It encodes CASSPGAGDSYEQYF.

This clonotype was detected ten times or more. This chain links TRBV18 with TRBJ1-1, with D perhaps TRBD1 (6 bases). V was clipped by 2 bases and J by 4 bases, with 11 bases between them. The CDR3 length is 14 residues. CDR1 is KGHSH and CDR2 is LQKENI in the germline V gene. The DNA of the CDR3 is TGTGCCAGCTCACCAAACAGGGATAGCACTGAAGCTTTCTTT. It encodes CASSPNRDSTEAFF.

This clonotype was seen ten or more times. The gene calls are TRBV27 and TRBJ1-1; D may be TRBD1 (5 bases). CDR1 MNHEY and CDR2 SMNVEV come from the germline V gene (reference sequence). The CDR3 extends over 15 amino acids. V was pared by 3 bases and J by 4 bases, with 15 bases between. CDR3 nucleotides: TGTGCCAGCAGTTTCCTGGGACTTAAAGGCACTGAAGCTTTCTTT. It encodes CASSFLGLKGTEAFF.

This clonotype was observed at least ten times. The CDR3 loop is CSVAGTLYGYTF. CDR3 in DNA: TGCAGCGTCGCCGGGACACTCTATGGCTACACCTTC. The chain has TRBV29-1 and TRBJ1-2; D perhaps matches TRBD1 (6 bases). This CDR3 has 12 residues. Trimming removed 6 bases from V and 4 bases from J, with 12 bases in between. The germline gives CDR1 SQVTM, CDR2 ANQGSEA.

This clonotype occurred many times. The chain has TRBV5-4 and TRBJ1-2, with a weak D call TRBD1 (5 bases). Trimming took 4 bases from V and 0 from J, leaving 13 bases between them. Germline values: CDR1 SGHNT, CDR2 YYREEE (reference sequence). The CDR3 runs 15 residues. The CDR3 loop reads CASSHGTKANYGYTF. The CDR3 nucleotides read TGTGCCAGCAGCCACGGGACGAAAGCTAACTATGGCTACACCTTC.

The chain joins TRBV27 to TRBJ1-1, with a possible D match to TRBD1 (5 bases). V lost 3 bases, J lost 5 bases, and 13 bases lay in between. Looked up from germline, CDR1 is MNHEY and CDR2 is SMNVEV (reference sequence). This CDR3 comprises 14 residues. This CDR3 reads CASSFEGIGTEAFF. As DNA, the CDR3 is TGTGCCAGCAGTTTCGAGGGGATCGGGACTGAAGCTTTCTTT.

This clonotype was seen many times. The CDR3 loop reads CASSRGRTGAQETQYF. The DNA of the CDR3 is TGTGCCAGCAGCCGGGGACGGACAGGGGCCCAAGAGACCCAGTACTTC. The chain uses TRBV28 and TRBJ2-5; 9 bases fit TRBD1. This CDR3 comprises 16 residues. Germline V lookup: CDR1 MDHEN, CDR2 SYDVKM. Trimming removed 6 bases from V and 1 base from J; junction bases left unmatched: 9.